This TCR beta chain was obtained from a study of CD8+ T cells in alopecia areata. Alopecia areata patients gave lesional scalp punch biopsies and peripheral blood samples. The study, taken as a whole, reports: Higher clonality was seen in lesional scalp than in normal scalp, especially in alopecia totalis/universalis.

This CDR3 comprises 12 residues. CDR1 and CDR2 from the germline V gene are SGHTA and FQGNSA. V was shortened by 6 bases and J by 7 bases, with 12 bases between the two germline ends. As for this clone: Its antigen is still unknown.

RNA was isolated and reverse transcribed to cDNA, the sequencing template. The data were produced by immunoSEQ multiplex PCR, yet TCRdb's version contains in-frame clones alone and is incomplete. The data show hundreds of thousands of clones, approximately 61% seen once. Sequenced here: CD4+ T cells sorted from blood, sampled at week 0. V usage is TRBV7-2 and J usage is TRBJ2-5, with D possibly being TRBD2 (5 bases). This receptor was obtained from a human donor with alopecia areata. DNA for the CDR3: TGTGCCAGCAGTTACCGACGGGGGACCCAGTACTTC. It specifies CASSYRRGTQYF.